This TCR beta chain was sequenced during a study of cytomegalovirus exposure and HLA in healthy donors. PCR involved 60 Vbeta and 13 Jbeta primers. Clones were sequenced by immunoSEQ multiplex PCR, and TCRdb holds only the in-frame ones, with some missing. Among roughly 180,000 clones listed, around 80% were seen once. V shed 1 base, J shed 0 bases, and the junction held 8 bases outside the gene matches. The CDR3 length is 16 residues. Germline loops: CDR1 GTSNPN, CDR2 SVGIG (reference sequence). Concerning this clone: Its matching antigen is unknown.

Study-wide results and limits: Rare sequences made up most TCRs, while some public TCRs were found in many donors. An analysis done earlier found most TCR beta V segments productive about 90% or about 30% of the time.

Material for sequencing was PBMCs. This sequence originates from a woman aged 25 to 39 in good health and CMV-seronegative. The chain carries TRBV30 and TRBJ2-5, with 7 bases aligning to TRBD2. CDR3: CAWSALGRGYQETQYF. The CDR3 region has the DNA TGTGCCTGGAGTGCCCTCGGGCGGGGGTACCAAGAGACCCAGTACTTC.